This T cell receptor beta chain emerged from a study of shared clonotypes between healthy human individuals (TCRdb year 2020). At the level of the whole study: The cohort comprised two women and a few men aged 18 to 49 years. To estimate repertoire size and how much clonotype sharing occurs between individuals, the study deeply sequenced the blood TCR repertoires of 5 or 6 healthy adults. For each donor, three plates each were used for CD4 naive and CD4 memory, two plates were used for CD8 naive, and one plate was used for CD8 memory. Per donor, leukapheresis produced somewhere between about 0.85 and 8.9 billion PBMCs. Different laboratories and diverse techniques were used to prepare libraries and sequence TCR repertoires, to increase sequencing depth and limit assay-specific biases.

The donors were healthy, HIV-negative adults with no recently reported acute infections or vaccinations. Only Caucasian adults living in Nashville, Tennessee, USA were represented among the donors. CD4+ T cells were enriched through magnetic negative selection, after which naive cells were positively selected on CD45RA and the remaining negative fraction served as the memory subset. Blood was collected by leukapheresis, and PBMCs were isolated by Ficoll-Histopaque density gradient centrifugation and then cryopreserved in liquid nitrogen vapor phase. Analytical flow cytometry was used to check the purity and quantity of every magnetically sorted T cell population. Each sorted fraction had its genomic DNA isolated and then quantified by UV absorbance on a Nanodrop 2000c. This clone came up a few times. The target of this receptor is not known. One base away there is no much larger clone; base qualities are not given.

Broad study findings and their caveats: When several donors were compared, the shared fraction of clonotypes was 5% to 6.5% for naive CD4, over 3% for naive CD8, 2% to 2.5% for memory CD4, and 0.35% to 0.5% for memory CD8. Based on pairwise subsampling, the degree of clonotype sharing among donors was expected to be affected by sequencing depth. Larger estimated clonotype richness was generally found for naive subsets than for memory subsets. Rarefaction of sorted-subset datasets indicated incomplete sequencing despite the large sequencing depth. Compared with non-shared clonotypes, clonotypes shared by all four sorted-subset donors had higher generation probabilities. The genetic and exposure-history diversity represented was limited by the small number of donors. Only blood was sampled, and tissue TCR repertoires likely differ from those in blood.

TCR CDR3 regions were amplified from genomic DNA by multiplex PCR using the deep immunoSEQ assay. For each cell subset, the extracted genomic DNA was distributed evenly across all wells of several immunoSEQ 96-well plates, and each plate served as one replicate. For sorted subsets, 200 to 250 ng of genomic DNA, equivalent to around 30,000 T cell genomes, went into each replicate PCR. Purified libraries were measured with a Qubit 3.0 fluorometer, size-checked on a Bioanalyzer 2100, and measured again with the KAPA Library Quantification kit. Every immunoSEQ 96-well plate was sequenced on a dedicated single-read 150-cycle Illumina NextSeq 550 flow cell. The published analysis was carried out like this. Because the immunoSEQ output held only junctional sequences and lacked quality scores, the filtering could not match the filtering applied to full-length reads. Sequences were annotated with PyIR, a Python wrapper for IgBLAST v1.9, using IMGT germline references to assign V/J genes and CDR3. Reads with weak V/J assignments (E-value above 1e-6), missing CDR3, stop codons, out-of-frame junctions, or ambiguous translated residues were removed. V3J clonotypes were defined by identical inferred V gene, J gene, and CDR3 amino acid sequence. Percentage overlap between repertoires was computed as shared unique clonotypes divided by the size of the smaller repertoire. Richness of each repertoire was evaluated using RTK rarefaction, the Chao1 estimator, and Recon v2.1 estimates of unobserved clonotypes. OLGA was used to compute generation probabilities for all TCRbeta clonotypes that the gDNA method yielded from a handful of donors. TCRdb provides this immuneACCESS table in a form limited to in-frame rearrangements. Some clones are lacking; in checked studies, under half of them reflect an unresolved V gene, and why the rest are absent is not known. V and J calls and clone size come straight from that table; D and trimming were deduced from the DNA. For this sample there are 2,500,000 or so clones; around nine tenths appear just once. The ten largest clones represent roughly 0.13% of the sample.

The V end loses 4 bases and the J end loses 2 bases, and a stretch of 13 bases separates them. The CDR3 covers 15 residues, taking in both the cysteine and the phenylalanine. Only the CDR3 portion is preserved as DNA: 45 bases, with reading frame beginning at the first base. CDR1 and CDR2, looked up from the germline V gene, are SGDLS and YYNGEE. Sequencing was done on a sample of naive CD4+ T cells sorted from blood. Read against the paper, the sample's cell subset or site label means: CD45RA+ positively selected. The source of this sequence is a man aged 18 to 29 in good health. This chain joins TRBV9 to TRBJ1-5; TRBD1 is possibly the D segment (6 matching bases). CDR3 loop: CASSSGEAGNQPQHF. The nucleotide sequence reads TGTGCCAGCAGCTCAGGGGAAGCTGGCAATCAGCCCCAGCATTTT.